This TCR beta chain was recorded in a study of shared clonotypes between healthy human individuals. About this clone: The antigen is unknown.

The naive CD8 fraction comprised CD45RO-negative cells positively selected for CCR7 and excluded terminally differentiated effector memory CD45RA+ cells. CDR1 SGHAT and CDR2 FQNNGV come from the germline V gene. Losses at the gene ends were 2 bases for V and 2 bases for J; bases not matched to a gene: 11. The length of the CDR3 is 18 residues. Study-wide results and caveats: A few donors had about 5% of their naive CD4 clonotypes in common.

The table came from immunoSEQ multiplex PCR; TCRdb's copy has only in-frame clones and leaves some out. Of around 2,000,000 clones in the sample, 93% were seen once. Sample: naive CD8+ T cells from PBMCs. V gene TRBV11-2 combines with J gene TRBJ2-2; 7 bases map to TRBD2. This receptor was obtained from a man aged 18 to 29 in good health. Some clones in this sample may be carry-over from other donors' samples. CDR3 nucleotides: TGTGCCAGCAGCTTAAGTGCGGGCGGGGGAAGTAACACCGGGGAGCTGTTTTTT. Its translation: CASSLSAGGGSNTGELFF.